This T cell receptor beta chain was sequenced during a study of T cell changes during pregnancy in multiple sclerosis. The trim removed 9 bases at V and 9 bases at J, leaving 11 bases unmatched. This CDR3 has 14 amino acids. The germline V gene has CDR1 MNHNS and CDR2 SASEGT. Measured with immunoSEQ multiplex PCR; TCRdb has only the in-frame clones, and not every one. Of more than 90,000 clones in the sample, approximately 92% were seen once. This sequence was found in a female donor with multiple sclerosis, enrolled in a pregnancy study. This specimen was peripheral blood, taken after pregnancy. The genes are TRBV6-1 and TRBJ2-1; 10 nucleotides match TRBD2. The CDR3 protein is CASVSGGPGGEQFF. In nucleotides, the CDR3 is TGTGCCAGTGTTAGCGGGGGGCCCGGGGGTGAGCAGTTCTTC.